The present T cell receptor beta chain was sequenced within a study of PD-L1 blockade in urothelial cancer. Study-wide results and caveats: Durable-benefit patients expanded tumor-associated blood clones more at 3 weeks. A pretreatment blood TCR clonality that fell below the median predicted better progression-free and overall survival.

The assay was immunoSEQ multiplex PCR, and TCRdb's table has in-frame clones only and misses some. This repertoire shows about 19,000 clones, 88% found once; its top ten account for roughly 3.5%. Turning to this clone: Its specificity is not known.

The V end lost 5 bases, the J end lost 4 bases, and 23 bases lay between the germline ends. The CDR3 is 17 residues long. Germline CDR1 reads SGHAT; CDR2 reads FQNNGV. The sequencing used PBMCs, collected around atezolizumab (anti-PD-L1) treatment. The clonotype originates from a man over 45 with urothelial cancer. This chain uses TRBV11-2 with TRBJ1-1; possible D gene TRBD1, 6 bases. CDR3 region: CASSAYSIGGGGTEAFF. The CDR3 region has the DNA TGTGCCAGCAGCGCTTATTCGATCGGGGGCGGGGGCACTGAAGCTTTCTTT.